The entry below gives a single T cell receptor beta chain sequence along with its context. The DNA is omitted, as the CDR3 cannot be located on it reliably, and the CDR3 follows TCRdb's listing. Amplification used 60 V beta primers and 13 J beta primers. The table came from immunoSEQ multiplex PCR; TCRdb's copy has only in-frame clones and leaves some out. The sample lists about 87,000 clones; roughly 90% were seen once. This sample was included in a study of glioma-infiltrating T cells after dendritic cell vaccination. Germline V gene lookup returns CDR1 SGHRS and CDR2 YFSETQ. Counting both end residues, the CDR3 totals 14 amino acids.

The receptor was isolated from a human donor with glioblastoma. Source: blood, taken before dendritic cell vaccination. The chain is built from TRBV5-1 and TRBJ1-6. The CDR3 here is CASSSGGGYSPLHF.